This section outlines one TCR beta chain sequence together with its context. The assay was immunoSEQ multiplex PCR, and TCRdb's table has in-frame clones only and misses some. The sample lists approximately 100,000 clones; 96% were seen once. The data derive from a study of technical replicates of blood from several donors. Sequenced: T cells isolated from PBMCs. This TCR was recovered from a human donor in good health.

This chain's CDR3 is CASSLGQEYNEQFF. In nucleotides, the CDR3 is TGCGCCAGCAGCTTGGGACAGGAGTACAATGAGCAGTTCTTC. The chain employs TRBV5-1 and TRBJ2-1; D is perhaps TRBD1 (6 bases). Germline values: CDR1 SGHRS, CDR2 YFSETQ. The CDR3 spans 14 residues. Trimming took off 0 bases at V and 4 bases at J, with 8 bases between the two ends.